The next 8 T cell receptor beta chains were all read from a single sample in a study of response to subunit inactivated influenza vaccine. Each CDR3 protein is one row after TCRdb ran MiXCR on the RT-PCR reads. This sample has roughly 630,000 distinct CDR3 sequences; approximately 14% occur once, and the top ten carry about 7.6%. Sequences were derived from PBMCs from blood, sampled roughly 2 weeks before vaccination. These receptors were taken from a man in his fifties who received an inactivated influenza vaccine.

This chain uses TRBV12-3 or TRBV12-4 with TRBJ1-2; tentative D call: TRBD1 (5 bases). This CDR3 is 16 amino acids long. V was pared by 3 bases and J by 7 bases, with 21 bases between. Written as DNA, the CDR3 is TGTGCCAGCAGTTTCTCCCAGGGAGGAGGATTGGGTGGCTACACCTTC. Its protein is CASSFSQGGGLGGYTF.

This rearrangement joins TRBV11-1 to TRBJ2-6; possibly TRBD1 or TRBD2 for D (6 bases each). The V gene's germline CDR1 is SGHAT and CDR2 FQDESV (reference sequence). The CDR3 has 19 amino acids. Trimming pared 4 bases from V and 10 bases from J, leaving 29 bases between. Here the CDR3 DNA reads TGTGCCAGCAGCTCCTATATTCGAAAAACGGGCCAGGGGAGGAACGTCCTGACTTTC. Its protein product is CASSSYIRKTGQGRNVLTF.

This clonotype was seen more than once but under ten times. V usage is TRBV20-1 and J usage is TRBJ1-1; D not certain. Germline assignment: CDR1 DFQATT and CDR2 SNEGSKA (reference sequence). The CDR3 loop spans 15 amino acids. Trimming took 0 bases from V and 5 from J, leaving 16 bases between them. The DNA of the CDR3 is TGCAGTGCTAGAGATCGGGGAGCAGGCTCAACTGAAGCTTTCTTT. It specifies CSARDRGAGSTEAFF.

This clonotype occurred a few times. The rearrangement links TRBV27 to TRBJ1-2; D is ambiguous. CDR3 length equals 12 residues. Germline CDR1 reads MNHEY; CDR2 reads SMNVEV (reference sequence). V lost 5 bases and J 8 bases, leaving 12 bases between the germline ends. The CDR3 DNA sequence: TGTGCCAGCAGTGCAACGGGCGTCGGCTACACCTTC. Protein sequence: CASSATGVGYTF.

A few counts support this clonotype. This sequence joins TRBV20-1 and TRBJ2-2, with 9 positions matching TRBD2. Trimming cost V 4 bases and J 4 bases; bases outside gene matches: 7. Germline CDR1 reads DFQATT; CDR2 reads SNEGSKA (reference sequence). There are 15 residues in the CDR3. CDR3 in amino acids: CSANLAGVGTGELFF. CDR3 nucleotides: TGCAGTGCTAACTTAGCGGGAGTCGGCACCGGGGAGCTGTTTTTT.

The V and J genes are TRBV2 and TRBJ1-2, with D uncertain. Germline-derived CDR1 and CDR2 are SNHLY and FYNNEI. Trimming removed 7 bases at V and 4 bases at J, with 10 bases between. The CDR3 runs 12 residues. The CDR3 DNA reads TGTGCCAGCAAGAGGGATGGCTATGGCTACACCTTC. It encodes CASKRDGYGYTF.

J is TRBJ1-2 and V is TRBV7-9, with 7 bases aligning to TRBD1. The CDR3 length is 15 residues. The J segment lost 4 bases and the V segment lost 5 bases, leaving 10 bases of the junction unmatched. CDR1 and CDR2 from the germline V gene are SEHNR and FQNEAQ (reference sequence). The CDR3 reads CASSPTGSPVYGYTF. CDR3 DNA: TGTGCCAGCAGCCCGACAGGGAGCCCTGTCTATGGCTACACCTTC.

This clonotype was counted only a few times. The chain uses TRBV28 and TRBJ2-1; D gene unclear. Germline CDR1 MDHEN, CDR2 SYDVKM. With 5 bases removed from V and 10 bases from J, the gap between germline ends came to 12 bases. The CDR3 loop spans 12 amino acids. CDR3 DNA: TGTGCCAGCAGTACTCATGGAAGGGAGCAGTTCTTC. The encoded protein is CASSTHGREQFF.